Sequencing of this T cell receptor (beta chain) was carried out in a study of shared clonotypes between healthy human individuals. The study's findings and limits: Sampling used blood alone; tissue repertoires probably differ. Richness estimates generally favored naive over memory subsets. It was expected that sequencing depth would affect clonotype sharing among donors. All-four-donor shared clonotypes had higher generation probabilities than non-shared clonotypes did.

On this clone: Its antigen is not identified.

Terminally differentiated effector memory CD45RA+ cells were excluded from the naive CD8 cells, which were CD45RO-negative and positively selected for CCR7. The CDR3 runs to 15 residues. Per germline, CDR1 LGHNA and CDR2 YSLEER. V was pared by 0 bases and J by 1 base, with 6 bases between. Sequencing was performed with immunoSEQ multiplex PCR; in TCRdb, only in-frame clones are kept and a portion is missing. The sample holds about 2.2 million clones, 93% seen once. The rearrangement joins TRBV4-3 to TRBJ1-4, with unresolved D. The receptor was derived from a man aged 18 to 30 in good health. Some clones in this sample may be carry-over from other donors' samples. The sequencing sample was made of naive CD8+ T cells from PBMCs. The CDR3: CASSQDMGTNEKLFF. DNA of the CDR3: TGCGCCAGCAGCCAAGATATGGGAACTAATGAAAAACTGTTTTTT.